These 16 T cell receptor beta chains were all obtained from the same sample, sequenced in a study of T-cell reconstitution after alpha-beta-depleted transplantation in children. A library of TCRbeta sequences, prepared with unique molecular identifiers, was generated. Each CDR3 protein gets one entry after TCRdb re-called the PCR reads with MiXCR. The profile shows about 580,000 distinct CDR3 sequences, approximately 22% of them singletons. The sequencing used PBMCs, mostly from graft donor cells, collected 360 days after TCRalphabeta/CD19-depleted stem cell transplant. These receptors came from a boy under two years old who had a stem cell transplant for acute myeloid leukemia, so the T cells may come from the graft donor.

This chain joins TRBV29-1 and TRBJ2-1; D tentatively reads TRBD1 or TRBD2 (6 bases each). CDR3 length: 13 amino acids. V was pared by 6 bases and J by 2 bases, with 11 bases between. CDR1 and CDR2 from the germline V gene are SQVTM and ANQGSEA. CDR3 bases: TGCAGCGTCGAGGGGGGCCCCTACAATGAGCAGTTCTTC. Translating it yields CSVEGGPYNEQFF.

This clonotype came up many times. This chain links TRBV10-3 with TRBJ1-2; 7 bases match TRBD1. This CDR3 has 13 residues. Unmatched junction bases numbered 2, after V lost 3 bases and J lost 4 bases. Germline CDR1 is ENHRY and CDR2 is SYGVKD. The CDR3 nucleotides read TGTGCCATCAGTGACGGGGACAGCTATGGCTACACCTTC. It yields the protein CAISDGDSYGYTF.

This clonotype turned up a few times. The chain has TRBV12-3 or TRBV12-4 and TRBJ2-3; 8 bases map to TRBD1. The CDR3 totals 15 residues. Losses at the gene ends were 2 bases for V and 11 bases for J; bases not matched to a gene: 12. For the CDR3, the DNA is TGTGCCAGCAGTTTATGGAACCGAGGGACAGGAGGGCAGTATTTT. It specifies CASSLWNRGTGGQYF.

This clonotype was observed many times. V usage is TRBV20-1 and J usage is TRBJ2-7; D call uncertain. Germline lookup yields CDR1 DFQATT and CDR2 SNEGSKA (reference sequence). The CDR3 runs to 15 residues. V was shortened by 3 bases and J by 3 bases, with 18 bases between the two germline ends. This CDR3 is CSASIIGRIGYEQYF. The CDR3 DNA follows: TGCAGTGCTAGTATTATCGGACGTATTGGCTACGAGCAGTACTTC.

This clonotype showed up many times. The chain joins TRBV7-9 to TRBJ1-1; 10 nucleotides agree with TRBD1. The CDR3 is 13 residues long. The germline V gene has CDR1 SEHNR and CDR2 FQNEAQ (reference sequence). The ends lost 3 bases at V and 8 bases at J; junction bases unmatched: 3. The CDR3 loop reads CASSLGTGEEAFF. As DNA, the CDR3 is TGTGCCAGCAGCTTGGGGACAGGGGAAGAAGCTTTCTTT.

The table lists this clonotype with a few counts. The chain couples TRBV14 to TRBJ1-6; TRBD1 agrees at 7 bases. The CDR3 has 14 residues. Germline CDR1 reads SGHDN; CDR2 reads FVKESK. J lost 9 bases, V lost 7 bases, and 9 bases had no gene match. CDR3 DNA sequence: TGTGCCAGCACGGACAGGTTCTCCGGTTCACCCCTCCACTTT. Translating it yields CASTDRFSGSPLHF. Complete variable domain (other parts from reference TRBV14 and TRBJ1-6): EAGVTQFPSHSVIEKGQTVTLRCDPISGHDNLYWYRRVMGKEIKFLLHFVKESKQDESGMPNNRFLAERTGGTYSTLKVQPAELEDSGVYFCASTDRFSGSPLHFGNGTRLTVT.

This clonotype occurred many times. In DNA, the CDR3 is TGTGCCAGCAGTCCCCGAGGTGCCACCGGGGAGCTGTTTTTT. Its protein is CASSPRGATGELFF. The rearrangement uses TRBV12-3 or TRBV12-4 and TRBJ2-2; D is unresolved. V shed 5 bases and J shed 4 bases, with 11 bases lying between them. The CDR3 totals 14 residues.

The rearrangement links TRBV12-3 or TRBV12-4 to TRBJ2-5; no firm D call. The V end lost 9 bases, the J end lost 4 bases, and 21 bases lay between the germline ends. The CDR3 totals 15 residues. The CDR3 coding sequence is TGTGCCAGTTCCCGTTTTGGCGCGGTGAGAGAGACCCAGTACTTC. It encodes CASSRFGAVRETQYF.

This chain links TRBV20-1 with TRBJ2-1, with 7 bases aligning to TRBD2. Germline V lookup: CDR1 DFQATT, CDR2 SNEGSKA (reference sequence). The CDR3 runs 16 residues. V shed 3 bases, J shed 8 bases, and the junction held 16 bases outside the gene matches. The CDR3 DNA reads TGCAGTGCTAGTAACTGGAGGCTAGCGGTGCTCCATGAGCAGTTCTTC. Protein sequence: CSASNWRLAVLHEQFF.

There are many counts of this clonotype. The chain uses TRBV5-1 and TRBJ2-2; tentatively, D is TRBD1 (5 bases). The CDR3 is 14 amino acids. V was shortened by 4 bases and J by 4 bases, with 11 bases between the two germline ends. The germline CDR1 and CDR2 sequences are SGHRS and YFSETQ. The CDR3 here is CASSQEQGTGELFF. In DNA, the CDR3 is TGCGCCAGCAGCCAAGAGCAGGGCACCGGGGAGCTGTTTTTT.

This clonotype has more than one count but fewer than ten. V usage is TRBV20-1 and J usage is TRBJ2-6; the D gene is possibly TRBD1 (6 bases). CDR3 length: 15 amino acids. CDR1 is DFQATT, CDR2 SNEGSKA, per germline (reference sequence). The V end lost 5 bases, the J end lost 0 bases, and 11 bases lay between the germline ends. The CDR3 loop is CSAARTASGANVLTF. CDR3 DNA: TGCAGTGCTGCACGGACAGCCTCTGGGGCCAACGTCCTGACTTTC.

This clonotype has at least ten counts. The rearrangement links TRBV7-2 to TRBJ2-5; 8 bases match TRBD1. The CDR3 is made up of 16 amino acids. Per germline, CDR1 SGHTA and CDR2 FQGNSA. V was clipped by 5 bases and J by 5 bases; unmatched bases: 13. DNA for the CDR3: TGTGCCAGCAGCCTTGCGGACAGGGCCCGTAGGGAGACCCAGTACTTC. This gives the protein CASSLADRARRETQYF.

J is TRBJ1-1 and V is TRBV7-9, with D possibly TRBD1 on 5 matching bases. V lost 7 bases and J lost 8, with 17 bases in between. Germline loops: CDR1 SEHNR, CDR2 FQNEAQ (reference sequence). The CDR3 loop spans 13 amino acids. CDR3 nucleotide sequence: TGTGCCAGCACCCCTCGCACGACAGCCGAAGCTTTCTTT. Translation: CASTPRTTAEAFF.

This clonotype was picked up a small number of times. The rearrangement joins TRBV15 to TRBJ2-1, with D uncertain. V gave up 1 base and J gave up 1 base, with 11 bases separating them. The CDR3 loop spans 16 amino acids. Per the germline V gene, CDR1 is LNHNV and CDR2 is YYDKDF (reference sequence). The CDR3 sequence: CATSRGVFGSYNEQFF. The CDR3 DNA sequence: TGTGCCACCAGCAGAGGGGTATTCGGGTCCTACAATGAGCAGTTCTTC.

This chain connects TRBV28 to TRBJ2-3; a weak D match, TRBD1 (6 bases). Germline CDR1 and CDR2: MDHEN and SYDVKM. Trimming removed 4 bases at V and 6 bases at J, with 14 bases between. This CDR3 has 14 residues. The CDR3 coding sequence is TGTGCCAGCAGTTCCCCTAGGGGGTCGGATACGCAGTATTTT. As protein: CASSSPRGSDTQYF.

There are a few counts of this clonotype. V usage is TRBV9 and J usage is TRBJ2-1, with D perhaps matching TRBD2 (5 bases). Trimming removed 7 bases at V and 5 bases at J, with 13 bases between. Germline V lookup: CDR1 SGDLS, CDR2 YYNGEE. CDR3 length equals 13 residues. CDR3 region: CASGYGENNEQFF. For the CDR3, the DNA is TGTGCCAGCGGATACGGGGAGAACAATGAGCAGTTCTTC.